The 32 T cell receptor beta chains presented below share a single source sample, sequenced in a study of T-cell reconstitution after alpha-beta-depleted transplantation in children. Unique molecular identifiers were incorporated into the prepared TCRbeta library. TCRdb recomputed calls from the PCR reads with MiXCR, one row per CDR3 protein. There are about 980,000 distinct CDR3 sequences in the sample; about 26% occur only once, and roughly 27% lies in the top ten. Sequencing was performed on PBMCs, mostly from graft donor cells, taken 360 days after TCRalphabeta/CD19-depleted stem cell transplant. The receptors were sampled from a boy younger than two who had a stem cell transplant for SCID, so the T cells may come from the graft donor.

This clonotype was seen a handful of times. The chain has TRBV5-1 and TRBJ1-4; D possibly corresponds to TRBD1 (5 bases). CDR1 and CDR2 (germline): SGHRS, YFSETQ. This CDR3 is 15 amino acids long. Trimming pared 0 bases from V and 7 bases from J, leaving 13 bases between. In DNA, the CDR3 is TGCGCCAGCAGCTTGGCCGGGACTGAGCGTGAAAAACTGTTTTTT. It codes for CASSLAGTEREKLFF.

Only one count was recorded for this clonotype. V usage is TRBV6-2 or TRBV6-3 and J usage is TRBJ2-1; 11 bases line up with TRBD1. Germline V gene lookup returns CDR1 MNHEY and CDR2 SVGEGT. This CDR3 is 21 amino acids long. Unmatched junction bases numbered 19, after V lost 6 bases and J lost 0 bases. The CDR3 nucleotides are TGTGCCAGCAGACCGGGCCTCGGACAGGGGGCGCGTCTTAGCTCCTACAATGAGCAGTTCTTC. Translated, it gives CASRPGLGQGARLSSYNEQFF.

Only a few counts were recorded for this clonotype. CDR3 loop: CSALGVSYNEQFF. The CDR3 DNA reads as TGCAGCGCCTTAGGGGTCTCCTACAATGAGCAGTTCTTC. This rearrangement joins TRBV29-1 to TRBJ2-1; D perhaps matches TRBD1 (5 bases). This CDR3 comprises 13 residues. The V gene's germline CDR1 is SQVTM and CDR2 ANQGSEA. With 7 bases removed from V and 0 bases from J, the gap between germline ends came to 10 bases.

The rearrangement joins TRBV20-1 to TRBJ2-5; 8 bases align to TRBD1. Per germline, CDR1 DFQATT and CDR2 SNEGSKA (reference sequence). The CDR3 length is 15 residues. J was trimmed by 5 bases and V by 0 bases; bases with no gene match: 8. The CDR3 nucleotides read TGCAGTGCTAGAGATCCCACAGGGGGTCTGGAGACCCAGTACTTC. Translation: CSARDPTGGLETQYF.

A few counts support this clonotype. V is TRBV6-1 and J is TRBJ2-7; 8 positions agree with TRBD2. The germline V gene encodes CDR1 MNHNS and CDR2 SASEGT. The CDR3 loop spans 14 amino acids. V gave up 6 bases and J gave up 0 bases; unmatched junction bases: 4. The CDR3 nucleotides read TGTGCCAGCAGGCGCGGGGGGCCCTCCTACGAGCAGTACTTC. Protein sequence: CASRRGGPSYEQYF.

V usage is TRBV7-2 and J usage is TRBJ1-5, with D hard to call. From germline, CDR1 is SGHTA and CDR2 FQGNSA. The CDR3 extends over 14 amino acids. Trimming stripped 5 bases from V and 2 bases from J, with 10 bases between. The CDR3 sequence: CASSISGGNQPQHF. The CDR3 DNA is TGTGCCAGCAGCATTAGCGGGGGCAATCAGCCCCAGCATTTT.

The CDR3 is CASSVGAGGSYEQYF. CDR3 in DNA: TGTGCCAGCAGCGTAGGGGCTGGCGGATCCTACGAGCAGTACTTC. The gene calls are TRBV9 and TRBJ2-7; D call uncertain. The germline V and J ends were trimmed by 0 bases and 1 base, with 11 bases remaining between them. The germline gives CDR1 SGDLS, CDR2 YYNGEE. The CDR3 contains 15 residues.

The chain combines TRBV28 with TRBJ2-7; D may be TRBD1 or TRBD2 (5 bases each). The CDR3 spans 14 residues. Trimming shortened V by 1 base and J by 7 bases, and 14 bases separated the two germline ends. The germline gives CDR1 MDHEN, CDR2 SYDVKM. The CDR3 loop reads CASSLFGAYREQYF. The CDR3 nucleotides are TGTGCCAGCAGTTTATTCGGGGCCTACAGGGAGCAGTACTTC. Full variable domain (missing parts from reference TRBV28 and TRBJ2-7): DVKVTQSSRYLVKRTGEKVFLECVQDMDHENMFWYRQDPGLGLRLIYFSYDVKMKEKGDIPEGYSVSREKKERFSLILESASTNQTSMYLCASSLFGAYREQYFGPGTRLTVT.

The V gene is TRBV28, the J gene TRBJ1-5; D may be TRBD1 (5 bases). This CDR3 has 16 residues. V was clipped by 6 bases and J by 1 base, with 16 bases between them. Germline CDR1 is MDHEN and CDR2 is SYDVKM. The DNA of the CDR3 is TGTGCCAGCAGACTGCTCAGGGCCGGGAGCAATCAGCCCCAGCATTTT. It codes for CASRLLRAGSNQPQHF.

The V and J genes are TRBV7-2 and TRBJ2-1; D may be TRBD2 (5 bases). V was clipped by 5 bases and J by 6 bases, with 17 bases between them. CDR1 and CDR2 from the germline V gene are SGHTA and FQGNSA. The length of the CDR3 is 15 residues. CDR3 sequence (DNA): TGTGCCAGCAGCCCCCAAGCCTTACTAGGCAATGAGCAGTTCTTC. Its translation: CASSPQALLGNEQFF.

V usage is TRBV12-3 or TRBV12-4 and J usage is TRBJ1-1, with TRBD1 identical over 8 bases. CDR3 length: 14 amino acids. The trim removed 5 bases at V and 7 bases at J, leaving 9 bases unmatched. The CDR3 sequence: CASSPGGSIREAFF. The CDR3 DNA follows: TGTGCCAGCAGTCCAGGGGGCTCTATTCGTGAAGCTTTCTTT.

This clonotype was detected a few times. The rearrangement uses TRBV29-1 and TRBJ1-1, with D uncertain. CDR1 SQVTM and CDR2 ANQGSEA come from the germline V gene. V was cut by 4 bases and J by 7 bases, with 10 bases left in between. CDR3 length: 11 residues. CDR3 region: CSVATKGEAFF. The CDR3 DNA reads TGCAGCGTTGCCACCAAGGGTGAAGCTTTCTTT.

A few counts support this clonotype. In DNA, the CDR3 is TGTGCCAGCAGTGTGAGAGGAATGAGTTACAGCGAGCAGTACTTC. This sequence encodes CASSVRGMSYSEQYF. This chain joins TRBV2 and TRBJ2-7; D gene ambiguous. CDR3 length equals 15 residues. Between the trimmed V and J ends, which lost 4 bases and 6 bases, there was a span of 19 bases. Germline lookup yields CDR1 SNHLY and CDR2 FYNNEI.

This chain joins TRBV7-3 and TRBJ2-3; no clear D gene. Germline loops: CDR1 SGHTA, CDR2 FQGTGA. Deletions cut 2 bases from V and 2 bases from J, with 8 bases between. This CDR3 is built from 14 residues. The chain's CDR3 is CASSLDGHTDTQYF. CDR3 sequence (DNA): TGTGCCAGCAGCTTAGACGGGCACACAGATACGCAGTATTTT. Variable domain in full (rest from reference TRBV7-3 and TRBJ2-3): GAGVSQTPSNKVTEKGKYVELRCDPISGHTALYWYRQSLGQGPEFLIYFQGTGAADDSGLPNDRFFAVRPEGSVSTLKIQRTERGDSAVYLCASSLDGHTDTQYFGPGTRLTVL.

This clonotype has a handful of counts. The chain joins TRBV12-3 or TRBV12-4 to TRBJ2-4; possibly TRBD1 or TRBD2 for D (5 bases each). V lost 6 bases to trimming and J lost 2 bases, with 20 bases between them. The CDR3 is made up of 17 amino acids. The DNA for the CDR3 is TGTGCCAGCAGCCCCGTGAGGGGTCAAGGTTCCAAAAACATTCAGTACTTC. Protein product: CASSPVRGQGSKNIQYF.

This clonotype appeared a few times. The CDR3 bases are TGTGCCAGCAGCTTTGCGGTTAATCAGCCCCAGCATTTT. Translation gives CASSFAVNQPQHF. The V call is TRBV7-6, the J call TRBJ1-5; D not resolved. Germline-derived CDR1 and CDR2 are SGHVS and FNYEAQ. CDR3 length: 13 amino acids. V lost 3 bases to trimming and J lost 4 bases, with 7 bases between them. Looking up the rest from reference TRBV7-6 and TRBJ1-5 gives the full variable domain: GAGVSQSPRYKVTKRGQDVALRCDPISGHVSLYWYRQALGQGPEFLTYFNYEAQQDKSGLPNDRFSAERPEGSISTLTIQRTEQRDSAMYRCASSFAVNQPQHFGDGTRLSIL.

V gene TRBV20-1 combines with J gene TRBJ2-1; 7 bases line up with TRBD2. CDR3 size: 16 residues. Germline values: CDR1 DFQATT, CDR2 SNEGSKA (reference sequence). V shed 2 bases, J shed 4 bases, and the junction held 11 bases outside the gene matches. CDR3 region: CSARRGGAPQYNEQFF. In DNA, the CDR3 is TGCAGTGCTAGACGCGGGGGAGCGCCCCAGTACAATGAGCAGTTCTTC.

This clonotype was detected a few times. The chain is built from TRBV5-1 and TRBJ2-1; 7 nucleotides match TRBD1. The CDR3 consists of 13 residues. After removal of 7 bases from V and 10 bases from J, the junction contained 11 bases not matched to a gene. Germline-derived CDR1 and CDR2 are SGHRS and YFSETQ. The CDR3 spells CASRDSAVQEQFF. CDR3 nucleotides: TGCGCCAGCCGGGACAGCGCGGTACAGGAGCAGTTCTTC.

This clonotype was recorded a few times. The chain employs TRBV12-3 or TRBV12-4 and TRBJ2-7; 8 bases map to TRBD1. The CDR3 is 16 residues long. V lost 7 bases to trimming and J lost 4 bases; unmatched junction nucleotides: 15. The CDR3 is CASTPQGGRGRYEQYF. In DNA, the CDR3 is TGTGCCAGCACCCCACAGGGGGGCAGGGGGCGGTACGAGCAGTACTTC.

The chain links TRBV6-8 to TRBJ2-7; D not resolved. Trimming stripped 6 bases from V and 0 bases from J, with 12 bases between. Germline assignment: CDR1 MNHGY and CDR2 SAAAGT. The CDR3 sequence is 14 residues long. The CDR3 region has the DNA TGTGCCAGCAGGAGAGGACCTTCCTCCTACGAGCAGTACTTC. Its protein product is CASRRGPSSYEQYF.

CDR3 protein: CASSYMGSTDTQYF. The CDR3 nucleotides read TGTGCCAGCAGTTACATGGGGAGCACAGATACGCAGTATTTT. The gene calls are TRBV6-2 or TRBV6-3 and TRBJ2-3; D is undetermined. The germline CDR1 and CDR2 sequences are MNHEY and SVGEGT. This CDR3 is built from 14 residues. The V end lost 2 bases, the J end lost 0 bases, and 6 bases lay between the germline ends.

The rearrangement links TRBV10-3 to TRBJ2-2, with D possibly being TRBD1 (6 bases). The V gene lost 5 bases and the J gene lost 4 bases, with 14 bases spanning the gap. CDR3 size: 15 residues. Germline V gene lookup returns CDR1 ENHRY and CDR2 SYGVKD. The CDR3 reads CAISPTGSSTGELFF. The CDR3 DNA reads as TGTGCCATCAGTCCCACAGGGTCGAGCACCGGGGAGCTGTTTTTT.

This clonotype has more than one count but fewer than ten. The V gene is TRBV9, the J gene TRBJ2-5; D gene uncertain. Germline CDR1 is SGDLS and CDR2 is YYNGEE. Trimming cost V 0 bases and J 3 bases, with 6 bases left between them. This CDR3 comprises 13 residues. This CDR3 reads CASSVGAEETQYF. CDR3 in DNA: TGTGCCAGCAGCGTAGGGGCAGAAGAGACCCAGTACTTC.

The rearrangement uses TRBV5-1 and TRBJ2-1, with D maybe TRBD2 (7 bases). V gave up 4 bases and J gave up 7 bases, with 21 bases separating them. Germline V gene data show CDR1 as SGHRS and CDR2 as YFSETQ. CDR3 length: 16 amino acids. The CDR3 DNA reads as TGCGCCAGCAGCCTCGGACCTCGGGGGGCGGGGAATGAGCAGTTCTTC. Translating gives CASSLGPRGAGNEQFF.

The rearrangement uses TRBV20-1 and TRBJ2-7, with a possible D match to TRBD2 (6 bases). This CDR3 has 13 amino acids. The germline gives CDR1 DFQATT, CDR2 SNEGSKA (reference sequence). V was cut by 6 bases and J by 5 bases, with 17 bases left in between. Here the CDR3 DNA reads TGCAGTGCCCCGTCCTGGCGGGGCAACGAGCAGTACTTC. Encoded protein: CSAPSWRGNEQYF.

This clonotype was seen a few times. The V gene is TRBV4-1, the J gene TRBJ1-4, with 8 nucleotides matching TRBD1. Germline V CDR1 and CDR2: MGHRA, YSYEKL. After removal of 3 bases from V and 7 bases from J, the junction contained 7 bases not matched to a gene. The CDR3 is 15 residues long. CDR3 loop: CASSHPTGVREKLFF. The CDR3 DNA reads TGCGCCAGCAGCCATCCGACAGGGGTCCGTGAAAAACTGTTTTTT.

The chain combines TRBV24-1 with TRBJ1-1; 7 bases fit TRBD1. This CDR3 region has 16 residues. Germline V CDR1 and CDR2: KGHDR, SFDVKD. J was trimmed by 5 bases and V by 7 bases; bases with no gene match: 15. CDR3 loop: CATRGFRDRVETEAFF. In DNA, the CDR3 is TGTGCCACCAGGGGTTTTCGTGACAGGGTTGAAACTGAAGCTTTCTTT.

V gene TRBV9 combines with J gene TRBJ1-1, with D unresolved. Germline V gives CDR1 SGDLS, CDR2 YYNGEE. This CDR3 has 16 amino acids. Deletions cut 3 bases from V and 2 bases from J, with 17 bases between. As DNA, the CDR3 is TGTGCCAGCAGCGACCATGCGGGAAACTACAACACTGAAGCTTTCTTT. Protein product: CASSDHAGNYNTEAFF.

The count of this clonotype is one. This rearrangement joins TRBV20-1 to TRBJ2-3, with unresolved D. The CDR3 length is 15 residues. The germline CDR1 and CDR2 sequences are DFQATT and SNEGSKA (reference sequence). V was pared by 0 bases and J by 4 bases, with 14 bases between. CDR3 sequence reads: CSARDPTAPPDTQYF. The CDR3 region has the DNA TGCAGTGCTAGAGATCCTACCGCCCCTCCAGATACGCAGTATTTT.

The chain is built from TRBV2 and TRBJ2-1; a weak D match, TRBD1 (5 bases). V was shortened by 5 bases and J by 8 bases, with 16 bases between the two germline ends. The CDR3 runs 14 residues. Looked up from germline, CDR1 is SNHLY and CDR2 is FYNNEI. The chain's CDR3 is CASSPQTVGDEQFF. The DNA of the CDR3 is TGTGCCAGCAGTCCCCAGACAGTAGGGGATGAGCAGTTCTTC.

V usage is TRBV12-3 or TRBV12-4 and J usage is TRBJ1-1; D ambiguous. The CDR3 totals 15 residues. Trimming stripped 2 bases from V and 0 bases from J, with 10 bases between. CDR3 sequence: CASSLTGDLNTEAFF. The CDR3 nucleotides are TGTGCCAGCAGTTTAACGGGAGACTTGAACACTGAAGCTTTCTTT.

This clonotype appeared a few times. J is TRBJ2-1 and V is TRBV5-1; 8 bases fit TRBD1. The CDR3 extends over 20 amino acids. V was clipped by 4 bases and J by 2 bases; unmatched bases: 20. CDR1 and CDR2 (germline): SGHRS, YFSETQ. The CDR3: CASSAVQGATVHRAYNEQFF. The CDR3 DNA is TGCGCCAGCAGCGCCGTCCAGGGGGCTACAGTGCACCGTGCCTACAATGAGCAGTTCTTC.